This T cell receptor beta chain was retrieved from a study of PD-1 blockade in classical Hodgkin lymphoma. J was trimmed by 5 bases and V by 1 base; bases with no gene match: 7. There are 17 residues in the CDR3. Looked up from germline, CDR1 is LNHDA and CDR2 is SQIVND (reference sequence). Time point defined: cycle 4 day 1 (C4D1), after less than 7 weeks of nivolumab. Patients all relapsed after autologous stem cell transplantation, and there was variation in brentuximab vedotin exposure. Measured with immunoSEQ multiplex PCR; TCRdb has only the in-frame clones, and not every one. The sample has more than 30,000 clones, over 70% seen once.

The sample here was peripheral blood mononuclear cells (PBMCs), taken before the fourth cycle of nivolumab. The receptor's source is a human donor with classical Hodgkin lymphoma. The chain links TRBV19 to TRBJ2-2; 10 bases are a match to TRBD2. In DNA, the CDR3 is TGTGCCAGTAGTATAGCCAGCGGGGGGGCCCATACCGGGGAGCTGTTTTTT. This encodes CASSIASGGAHTGELFF.